The T cell receptor beta chain described here comes from a study of technical replicates of blood from a few donors. The V gene lost 4 bases and the J gene lost 2 bases, with 18 bases spanning the gap. The germline V gene encodes CDR1 LGHNA and CDR2 YNFKEQ. CDR3 length: 17 amino acids. Profiling relied on immunoSEQ multiplex PCR, and the TCRdb table lists in-frame clones only, not all of them. Of about 16,000 clones in the sample, roughly 86% were seen once. The TCR was taken from a human donor in good health. Sequenced sample: PBMCs. This chain links TRBV4-2 with TRBJ1-5; maybe TRBD1 (6 bases). CDR3 DNA: TGTGCCAGCAGCCCTCAGAGTACAGGGAGAGGCAATCAGCCCCAGCATTTT. Encoded protein: CASSPQSTGRGNQPQHF.